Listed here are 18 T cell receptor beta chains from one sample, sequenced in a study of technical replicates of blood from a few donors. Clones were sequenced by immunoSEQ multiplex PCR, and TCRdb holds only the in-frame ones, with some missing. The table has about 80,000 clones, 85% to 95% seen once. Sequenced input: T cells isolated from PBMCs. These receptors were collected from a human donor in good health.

The CDR3: CASSPSLATGELFF. The CDR3 DNA follows: TGTGCCAGCAGCCCCTCCTTAGCAACCGGGGAGCTGTTTTTT. The chain joins TRBV11-1 to TRBJ2-2; D is ambiguous. This CDR3 contains 14 residues. Germline lookup yields CDR1 SGHAT and CDR2 FQDESV (reference sequence). Trimming pared 5 bases from V and 5 bases from J, leaving 12 bases between.

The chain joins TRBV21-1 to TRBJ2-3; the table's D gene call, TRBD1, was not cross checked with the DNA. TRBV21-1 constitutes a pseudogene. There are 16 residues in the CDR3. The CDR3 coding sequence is TGTGCCAGCAGCAAGCAACAGGGCCTTAGCACAGATACGCAGTATTTT. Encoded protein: CASSKQQGLSTDTQYF.

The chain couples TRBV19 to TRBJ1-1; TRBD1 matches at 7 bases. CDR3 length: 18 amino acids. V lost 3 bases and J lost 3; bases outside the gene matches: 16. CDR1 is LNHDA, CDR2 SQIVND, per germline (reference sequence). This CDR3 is CASSISSRQGRVDTEAFF. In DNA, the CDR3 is TGTGCCAGTAGTATTTCTTCAAGACAGGGAAGAGTGGACACTGAAGCTTTCTTT.

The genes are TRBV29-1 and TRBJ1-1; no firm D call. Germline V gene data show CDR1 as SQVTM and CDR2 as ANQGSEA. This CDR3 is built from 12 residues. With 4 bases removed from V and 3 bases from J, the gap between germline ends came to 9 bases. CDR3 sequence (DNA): TGCAGCGTTGCAGTGGGAGACACTGAAGCTTTCTTT. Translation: CSVAVGDTEAFF. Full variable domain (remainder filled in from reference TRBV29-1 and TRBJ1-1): SAVISQKPSRDICQRGTSLTIQCQVDSQVTMMFWYRQQPGQSLTLIATANQGSEATYESGFVIDKFPISRPNLTFSTLTVSNMSPEDSSIYLCSVAVGDTEAFFGQGTRLTVV.

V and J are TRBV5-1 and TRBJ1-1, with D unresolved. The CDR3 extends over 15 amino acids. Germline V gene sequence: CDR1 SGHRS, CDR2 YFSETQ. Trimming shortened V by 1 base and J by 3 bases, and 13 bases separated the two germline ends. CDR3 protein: CASSLILGRDTEAFF. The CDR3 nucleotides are TGCGCCAGCAGCTTGATTCTCGGCCGGGACACTGAAGCTTTCTTT. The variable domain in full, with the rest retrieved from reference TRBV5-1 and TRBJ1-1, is KAGVTQTPRYLIKTRGQQVTLSCSPISGHRSVSWYQQTPGQGLQFLFEYFSETQRNKGNFPGRFSGRQFSNSRSEMNVSTLELGDSALYLCASSLILGRDTEAFFGQGTRLTVV.

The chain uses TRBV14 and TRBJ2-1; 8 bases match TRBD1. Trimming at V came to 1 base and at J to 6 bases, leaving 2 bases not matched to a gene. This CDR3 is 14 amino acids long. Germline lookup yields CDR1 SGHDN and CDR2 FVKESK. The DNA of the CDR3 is TGTGCCAGCAGCCAAGGACAGGGGAGCAATGAGCAGTTCTTC. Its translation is CASSQGQGSNEQFF.

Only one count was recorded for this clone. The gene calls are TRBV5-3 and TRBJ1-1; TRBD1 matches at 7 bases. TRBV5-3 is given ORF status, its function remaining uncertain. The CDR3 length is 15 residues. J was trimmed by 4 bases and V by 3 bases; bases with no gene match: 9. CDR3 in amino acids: CARSSRQGRCTEAFF. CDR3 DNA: TGTGCCAGAAGCTCGAGACAGGGAAGGTGCACTGAAGCTTTCTTT.

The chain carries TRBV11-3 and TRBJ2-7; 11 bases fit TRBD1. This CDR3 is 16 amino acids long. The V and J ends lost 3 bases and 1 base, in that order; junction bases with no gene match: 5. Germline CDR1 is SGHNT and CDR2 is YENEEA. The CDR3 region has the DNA TGTGCCAGCAGCTTGGCCGGGACAGGGGGTTCCTACGAGCAGTACTTC. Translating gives CASSLAGTGGSYEQYF.

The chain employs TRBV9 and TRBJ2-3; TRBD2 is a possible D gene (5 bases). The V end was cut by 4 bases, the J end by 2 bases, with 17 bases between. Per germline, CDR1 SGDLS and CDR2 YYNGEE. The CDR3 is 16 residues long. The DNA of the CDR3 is TGTGCCAGCAGCCCCTACCTGGCTAGCCTCACAGATACGCAGTATTTT. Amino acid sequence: CASSPYLASLTDTQYF.

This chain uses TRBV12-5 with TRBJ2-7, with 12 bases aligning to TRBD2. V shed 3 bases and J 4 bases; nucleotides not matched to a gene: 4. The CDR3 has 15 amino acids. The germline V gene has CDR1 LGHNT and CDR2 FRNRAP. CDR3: CASGFPGLAGYEQYF. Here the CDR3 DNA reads TGTGCTAGTGGTTTCCCGGGACTAGCGGGTTACGAGCAGTACTTC.

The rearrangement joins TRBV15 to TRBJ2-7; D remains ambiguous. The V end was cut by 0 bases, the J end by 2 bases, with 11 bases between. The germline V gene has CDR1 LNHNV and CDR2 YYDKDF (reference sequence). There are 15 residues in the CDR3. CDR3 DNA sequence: TGTGCCACCAGCAGAGAGGCTCCATATACCTACGAGCAGTACTTC. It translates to CATSREAPYTYEQYF.

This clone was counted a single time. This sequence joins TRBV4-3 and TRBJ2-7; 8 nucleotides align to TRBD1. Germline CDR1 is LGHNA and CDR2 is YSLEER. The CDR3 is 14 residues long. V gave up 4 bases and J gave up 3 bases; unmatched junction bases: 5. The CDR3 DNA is TGCGCCAGCAGCCTCAGGGGGCACGGCTACGAGCAGTACTTC. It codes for CASSLRGHGYEQYF.

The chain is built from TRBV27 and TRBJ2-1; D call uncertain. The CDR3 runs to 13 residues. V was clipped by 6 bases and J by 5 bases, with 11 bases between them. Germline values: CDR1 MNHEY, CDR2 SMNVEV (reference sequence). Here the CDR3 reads CASSPGRDNEQFF. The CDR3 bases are TGTGCCAGCAGCCCGGGTCGGGACAATGAGCAGTTCTTC.

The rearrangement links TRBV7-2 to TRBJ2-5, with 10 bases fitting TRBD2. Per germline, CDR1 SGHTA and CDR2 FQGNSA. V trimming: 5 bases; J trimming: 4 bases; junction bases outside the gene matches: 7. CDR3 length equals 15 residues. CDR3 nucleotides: TGTGCCAGCAGCGAGAGCGGGAGGGGAAGAGAGACCCAGTACTTC. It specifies CASSESGRGRETQYF.

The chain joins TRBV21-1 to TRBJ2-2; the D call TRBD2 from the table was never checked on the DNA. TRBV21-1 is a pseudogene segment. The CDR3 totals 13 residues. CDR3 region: CASSPSVVGELFF. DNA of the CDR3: TGTGCCAGCAGCCCTTCTGTTGTCGGGGAGCTGTTTTTT.

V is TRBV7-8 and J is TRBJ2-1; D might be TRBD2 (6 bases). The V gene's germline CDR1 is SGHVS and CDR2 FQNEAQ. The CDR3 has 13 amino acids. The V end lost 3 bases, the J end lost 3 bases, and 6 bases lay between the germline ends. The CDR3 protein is CASSLTSYNEQFF. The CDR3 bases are TGTGCCAGCAGCTTGACTAGCTACAATGAGCAGTTCTTC.

The CDR3 sequence: CASSDTGGAGNTIYF. Here the CDR3 DNA reads TGTGCCAGCAGCGACACGGGGGGAGCTGGAAACACCATATATTTT. This chain links TRBV9 with TRBJ1-3, with D perhaps TRBD1 (5 bases). Looked up from germline, CDR1 is SGDLS and CDR2 is YYNGEE. This CDR3 comprises 15 residues. The V and J ends lost 3 bases and 2 bases respectively, with 12 bases between them.

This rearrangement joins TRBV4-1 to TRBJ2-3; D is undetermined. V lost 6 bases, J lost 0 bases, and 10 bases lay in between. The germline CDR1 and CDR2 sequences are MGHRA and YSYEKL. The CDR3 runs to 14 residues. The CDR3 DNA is TGCGCCAGCAGTCCTACCCTGAGCACAGATACGCAGTATTTT. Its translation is CASSPTLSTDTQYF.